The rows below give T cell receptor beta chains drawn from one sample of a study of blood T cell repertoires in COVID-19. The protocol was immunoSEQ multiplex PCR, while the TCRdb copy is restricted to in-frame clones and leaves out a portion. The data show around 190,000 clones, about 80% seen once. The sample was peripheral blood. The receptors stem from a woman aged 45-59 years with active or convalescent COVID-19. Each CDR3 is given with its conserved first and last residue. The D gene is left open where the match is weak. Clone size is stated in some rows and not others, as once, few, many or a class when expanded.

j_gene | abundance | v_gene | len | d_gene | CDR3aa | CDR3nt
TRBJ1-1 | once | TRBV18 | 15 | TRBD1 | CASSPQHRGGTEAFF | TGTGCCAGCTCACCACAGCACAGGGGTGGCACTGAAGCTTTCTTT
TRBJ1-2 | . | TRBV2 | 14 | . | CASSEAQGAYGYTF | TGTGCCAGCAGTGAAGCGCAGGGCGCCTATGGCTACACCTTC
TRBJ2-1 | . | TRBV5-1 | 15 | . | CASSLDPGVNNEQFF | TGCGCCAGCAGCTTGGATCCGGGGGTCAACAATGAGCAGTTCTTC
TRBJ1-5 | . | TRBV5-1 | 14 | TRBD1 | CASSPGGGNQPQHF | TGCGCCAGCAGCCCAGGGGGTGGCAATCAGCCCCAGCATTTT
TRBJ2-7 | . | TRBV5-4 | 17 | TRBD2 | CASSPGGSGGRNYEQYF | TGTGCCAGCAGCCCCGGGGGTAGCGGGGGGCGAAACTACGAGCAGTACTTC
TRBJ2-1 | . | TRBV2 | 16 | TRBD2 | CASSSYGLAGGDEQFF | TGTGCCAGCAGTTCCTACGGACTAGCGGGAGGAGATGAGCAGTTCTTC
TRBJ2-7 | . | TRBV5-1 | 13 | . | CASSLTAYYEQYF | TGCGCCAGCAGCTTGACAGCCTACTACGAGCAGTACTTC
TRBJ1-4 | . | TRBV30 | 14 | TRBD1 | CACDRGALGEKLFF | TGTGCCTGTGACAGGGGGGCCCTAGGTGAAAAACTGTTTTTT
TRBJ1-3 | . | TRBV4-3 | 16 | . | CASSQGVRGTGNTIYF | TGCGCCAGCAGCCAAGGTGTGAGGGGGACTGGAAACACCATATATTTT
TRBJ2-6 | . | TRBV15 | 18 | . | CATSGFGGQYSGANVLTF | TGTGCCACCAGCGGGTTCGGAGGGCAGTACTCTGGGGCCAACGTCCTGACTTTC
TRBJ2-7 | . | TRBV20-1 | 14 | TRBD1 | CSASVGQVNYEQYF | TGCAGTGCTAGTGTGGGACAGGTTAACTACGAGCAGTACTTC
TRBJ1-3 | . | TRBV18 | 15 | . | CASSPPVRGGNTIYF | TGTGCCAGCTCACCACCGGTCAGGGGTGGAAACACCATATATTTT
TRBJ2-2 | . | TRBV7-2 | 15 | . | CASSLMRLRGGELFF | TGTGCCAGCAGCTTAATGCGTCTTAGGGGGGGGGAGCTGTTTTTT
TRBJ1-5 | . | TRBV3-1/TRBV3-2 | 13 | . | CASSQARDQPQHF | TGTGCCAGCAGCCAAGCCAGGGATCAGCCCCAGCATTTT
TRBJ2-3 | . | TRBV29-1 | 15 | TRBD2 | CSVEGYGGFTDTQYF | TGCAGCGTTGAAGGGTACGGGGGGTTCACAGATACGCAGTATTTT
TRBJ1-6 | . | TRBV7-2 | 15 | . | CASSLASGRGSPLHF | TGTGCCAGCAGCTTAGCGAGCGGTCGGGGTTCACCCCTCCACTTT
TRBJ1-2 | . | TRBV4-3 | 15 | . | CASSQGPGVGYGYTF | TGCGCCAGCAGCCAGGGCCCAGGGGTCGGCTATGGCTACACCTTC
TRBJ2-2 | . | TRBV7-8 | 14 | . | CASSYTENTGELFF | TGTGCCAGCAGCTATACAGAGAACACCGGGGAGCTGTTTTTT
TRBJ2-1 | . | TRBV4-2 | 17 | TRBD2 | CASSQRSSGQINNEQFF | TGTGCCAGCAGCCAGAGGTCTAGCGGACAAATTAACAATGAGCAGTTCTTC
TRBJ2-1 | once | TRBV6-2/TRBV6-3 | 14 | . | CASSYEWKGNEQFF | TGTGCCAGCAGTTACGAATGGAAGGGGAATGAGCAGTTCTTC
TRBJ1-5 | . | TRBV5-5 | 12 | . | CASSLLDQPQHF | TGTGCCAGCAGCTTGTTAGATCAGCCCCAGCATTTT
TRBJ1-6 | once | TRBV30 | 13 | . | CAWGGQDNSPLHF | TGTGCCTGGGGGGGACAAGATAATTCACCCCTCCACTTT
TRBJ1-1 | . | TRBV29-1 | 14 | . | CSVEAQHTNTEAFF | TGCAGCGTTGAAGCCCAACACACAAACACTGAAGCTTTCTTT
TRBJ2-7 | . | TRBV15 | 14 | . | CATSRGGYPYEQYF | TGTGCCACCAGCAGGGGGGGATACCCCTACGAGCAGTACTTC
TRBJ2-7 | . | TRBV2 | 12 | . | CASTQDSYEQYF | TGTGCCAGCACACAGGACTCCTACGAGCAGTACTTC
TRBJ1-4 | . | TRBV29-1 | 13 | . | CSAGGGFYEKLFF | TGCAGCGCCGGGGGAGGTTTCTATGAAAAACTGTTTTTT
TRBJ1-1 | . | TRBV5-6 | 12 | . | CASSFGNTEAFF | TGTGCCAGCAGCTTCGGGAACACTGAAGCTTTCTTT
TRBJ2-4 | . | TRBV11-2 | 14 | . | CASSLPGSMNIQYF | TGTGCCAGCAGCTTACCGGGGTCGATGAACATTCAGTACTTC
TRBJ1-1 | . | TRBV29-1 | 11 | . | CSVSGLGEAFF | TGCAGCGTTTCAGGGTTGGGTGAAGCTTTCTTT
TRBJ1-2 | . | TRBV10-3 | 21 | TRBD1 | CAISDHPNLRDRGTLVYGYTF | TGTGCCATCAGTGACCACCCGAACTTGAGGGACAGGGGAACTTTGGTCTATGGCTACACCTTC
TRBJ1-1 | once | TRBV5-6 | 13 | . | CASSLAGETEAFF | TGTGCCAGCAGCTTGGCCGGGGAGACTGAAGCTTTCTTT
TRBJ1-1 | once | TRBV9 | 14 | . | CASSRTGGYTEAFF | TGTGCCAGCAGCCGCACGGGGGGCTACACTGAAGCTTTCTTT
TRBJ2-7 | . | TRBV12-3/TRBV12-4 | 12 | . | CASSLGGSEQYF | TGTGCCAGCAGTCTCGGGGGTTCCGAGCAGTACTTC
TRBJ1-2 | . | TRBV7-9 | 12 | TRBD1 | CASSSTGGGYTF | TGTGCCAGCAGCTCTACAGGGGGCGGCTACACCTTC
TRBJ2-5 | . | TRBV11-2 | 12 | . | CASRGQGETQYF | TGTGCCAGCCGGGGTCAAGGAGAGACCCAGTACTTC
TRBJ2-3 | . | TRBV3-1/TRBV3-2 | 11 | . | CASSFSDTQYF | TGTGCCAGCAGCTTCTCTGATACGCAGTATTTT
TRBJ1-2 | once | TRBV5-1 | 14 | . | CASSLMRWPHGYTF | TGCGCCAGCAGCTTGATGAGGTGGCCACATGGCTACACCTTC
TRBJ2-2 | few | TRBV5-4 | 17 | TRBD2 | CASSPGTSGANTGELFF | TGTGCCAGCAGCCCCGGGACTAGCGGGGCGAACACCGGGGAGCTGTTTTTT
TRBJ1-1 | . | TRBV6-5 | 13 | . | CASSYSGGTEAFF | TGTGCCAGCAGTTACTCAGGGGGCACTGAAGCTTTCTTT
TRBJ1-2 | . | TRBV7-2 | 14 | TRBD1 | CASSFNRGRSGYTF | TGTGCCAGCAGCTTTAACAGGGGGCGAAGTGGCTACACCTTC
TRBJ1-2 | . | TRBV28 | 13 | TRBD1 | CASSSGQHYGYTF | TGTGCCAGCAGTTCGGGACAGCACTATGGCTACACCTTC
TRBJ2-1 | . | TRBV30 | 14 | TRBD2 | CAWSRSSGSYEQFF | TGTGCCTGGAGTCGGTCTAGCGGGAGCTATGAGCAGTTCTTC
TRBJ2-1 | . | TRBV9 | 14 | . | CASSVVGGYNEQFF | TGTGCCAGCAGCGTAGTCGGCGGTTACAATGAGCAGTTCTTC
TRBJ1-1 | . | TRBV29-1 | 15 | TRBD1 | CSVEDLGQGATEAFF | TGCAGCGTTGAAGATCTGGGACAGGGGGCGACTGAAGCTTTCTTT
TRBJ2-1 | . | TRBV11-2 | 15 | . | CASTIDGGVYNEQFF | TGTGCCAGCACAATCGACGGGGGTGTTTACAATGAGCAGTTCTTC
TRBJ2-7 | . | TRBV6-5 | 15 | TRBD2 | CASRSSGVQNYEQYF | TGTGCCAGCAGGTCTAGCGGGGTGCAGAATTACGAGCAGTACTTC
TRBJ1-6 | few | TRBV19 | 15 | . | CASSIQGLNSGPLHF | TGTGCCAGTAGTATTCAGGGACTTAATTCAGGACCCCTCCACTTT
TRBJ1-3 | . | TRBV18 | 17 | . | CASSLNRAGGSGNTIYF | TGTGCCAGCTCACTCAACAGGGCCGGCGGATCAGGAAACACCATATATTTT
TRBJ2-7 | . | TRBV12-1 | 14 | . | CASSFPPVRGEQYF | TGTGCCAGCAGCTTTCCCCCGGTACGGGGCGAGCAGTACTTC